What follows are 10 T cell receptor beta chains derived from one specimen sequenced in a study of T cell changes during pregnancy in multiple sclerosis. Using immunoSEQ multiplex PCR, the repertoire was profiled, and TCRdb retains in-frame clones only, with some absent. The data show just over 80,000 clones, over 90% seen once. The sequenced sample was peripheral blood, obtained in the second trimester of pregnancy. The source of these receptors is a female donor with multiple sclerosis, enrolled in a pregnancy study.

This chain links TRBV4-1 with TRBJ1-2, with TRBD1 identical over 10 bases. The germline CDR1 and CDR2 sequences are MGHRA and YSYEKL. Trimming took 2 bases from V and 2 from J; bases not matched to a gene: 5. This CDR3 comprises 16 residues. The CDR3 DNA is TGCGCCAGCAGCCAACTACCGGGACAGGGGAACTATGGCTACACCTTC. Its translation: CASSQLPGQGNYGYTF.

The chain recombines TRBV10-3 with TRBJ2-1; TRBD2 is a possible D gene (6 bases). Trimming shortened V by 6 bases and J by 5 bases, and 14 bases separated the two germline ends. The germline V gene has CDR1 ENHRY and CDR2 SYGVKD. The CDR3 is 14 residues long. CDR3 coding DNA: TGTGCCATCAGCCTGGAGGGAGCCCACAATGAGCAGTTCTTC. As protein: CAISLEGAHNEQFF.

The chain carries TRBV7-9 and TRBJ2-2; D is unclear. Germline CDR1 and CDR2: SEHNR and FQNEAQ (reference sequence). The CDR3 runs to 15 residues. Trimming shortened V by 5 bases and J by 2 bases, and 12 bases separated the two germline ends. Here the CDR3 DNA reads TGTGCCAGCAGCGCCACCAGACAAAACACCGGGGAGCTGTTTTTT. It yields the protein CASSATRQNTGELFF.

This clone has only one observation. J is TRBJ1-3 and V is TRBV9; 7 bases align to TRBD1. The V and J ends lost 3 bases and 1 base, in that order; junction bases with no gene match: 1. This CDR3 region has 14 residues. In germline, CDR1 is SGDLS, CDR2 YYNGEE. In DNA, the CDR3 is TGTGCCAGCAGCGACAGGGGATCTGGAAACACCATATATTTT. Translated, it gives CASSDRGSGNTIYF.

V and J are TRBV9 and TRBJ1-4, with a weak D call TRBD1 (6 bases). The germline V and J ends were trimmed by 4 bases and 8 bases, with 18 bases remaining between them. Germline loops: CDR1 SGDLS, CDR2 YYNGEE. This CDR3 comprises 15 residues. The chain's CDR3 is CASSYLGTQGEKLFF. The CDR3 nucleotides read TGTGCCAGCAGCTACCTAGGGACCCAGGGGGAAAAACTGTTTTTT. The full variable domain, with the rest looked up from reference TRBV9 and TRBJ1-4, is DSGVTQTPKHLITATGQRVTLRCSPRSGDLSVYWYQQSLDQGLQFLIQYYNGEERAKGNILERFSAQQFPDLHSELNLSSLELGDSALYFCASSYLGTQGEKLFFGSGTQLSVL.

This rearrangement joins TRBV27 to TRBJ1-2; a possible D gene is TRBD1 (5 bases). V dropped 2 bases and J dropped 1 base, with 14 bases sitting between them. Germline lookup yields CDR1 MNHEY and CDR2 SMNVEV (reference sequence). This CDR3 comprises 16 residues. CDR3 coding DNA: TGTGCCAGCAGTTTACGAGCAGGGCGGTTTAACTATGGCTACACCTTC. Protein product: CASSLRAGRFNYGYTF.

The rearrangement joins TRBV19 to TRBJ2-6; tentative D call: TRBD1 (5 bases). This CDR3 has 16 amino acids. CDR1 LNHDA and CDR2 SQIVND come from the germline V gene (reference sequence). Trimming shortened V by 9 bases and J by 0 bases, and 15 bases separated the two germline ends. CDR3 bases: TGTGCCAGCCGTACGACAGTCTCCTCTGGGGCCAACGTCCTGACTTTC. This translates into CASRTTVSSGANVLTF.

Only one count was recorded for this clone. The genes are TRBV27 and TRBJ2-3; D not certain. The CDR3 loop spans 14 amino acids. The V end lost 1 base, the J end lost 0 bases, and 5 bases lay between the germline ends. In germline, CDR1 is MNHEY, CDR2 SMNVEV (reference sequence). The CDR3 nucleotides are TGTGCCAGCAGTTTATACGGGAGCACAGATACGCAGTATTTT. Protein product: CASSLYGSTDTQYF.

The V gene is TRBV6-5, the J gene TRBJ1-1, with D uncertain. V lost 0 bases to trimming and J lost 11 bases, with 16 bases between them. The CDR3 length is 14 residues. Germline V gives CDR1 MNHEY, CDR2 SVGAGI. The CDR3 coding sequence is TGTGCCAGCAGTTACTCGACGGTCGGGGTAGGCGCTTTCTTT. This encodes CASSYSTVGVGAFF.

This clone has a single count. This rearrangement joins TRBV10-1 to TRBJ2-1, with 8 positions matching TRBD2. CDR1 and CDR2 from the germline V gene are WNHNN and SYGVQD (reference sequence). The CDR3 length is 12 residues. J was trimmed by 12 bases and V by 0 bases; bases with no gene match: 1. In DNA form, the CDR3 reads TGCGCCAGCAGTGAGTCCGGGAGGGGGCAGTTCTTC. Translation gives CASSESGRGQFF.